These 27 T cell receptor beta chains came from one sample sequenced in a study of molecular identifiers for immune sequencing clone quantification listed by TCRdb under 2018. The library was produced with PCR. The reads were generated on a NextSeq 500. TCRdb's own reprocessing of the public reads used fastp at Q25 and MiXCR and kept productive beta chains. Rows with a matching CDR3 protein are joined into one entry that keeps the most common DNA and genes. The sample table holds fewer than 350,000 distinct CDR3 sequences, of which roughly a quarter were seen once. The ten largest clones represent about 0.71% of the sample. The material sequenced was naive CD8+ T cells from blood, with Jurkat cell RNA spiked in. The cell subset or site label on this specimen signifies: FACS-sorted CD8+CD4-CCR7+CD45RA+ naive T cells. Every receptor here comes from a human donor in good health. Some libraries in this study had Jurkat cell RNA spiked in.

As for this clonotype: This clone may be a read error of a much larger clone one base away. The V gene is TRBV7-2, the J gene TRBJ2-3; TRBD2 aligns across 7 bases. Trimming removed 5 bases from V and 4 bases from J; junction bases left unmatched: 6. From germline, CDR1 is SGHTA and CDR2 FQGNSA. CDR3 length: 14 amino acids. Written as DNA, the CDR3 is TGTGCCAGCAGCCCACTAGCGTGCCCAGATACGCAGTATTTT. This codes for CASSPLACPDTQYF.

Regarding this clonotype: A much larger clone is a single base away; this may be a read error. The V call is TRBV27, the J call TRBJ2-7; TRBD1 agrees at 8 bases. The CDR3 is made up of 15 amino acids. The germline gives CDR1 MNHEY, CDR2 SMNVEV (reference sequence). The J segment lost 5 bases and the V segment lost 6 bases, leaving 12 bases of the junction unmatched. The chain's CDR3 is CASRLLQGALHEQYF. CDR3 nucleotide sequence: TGTGCCAGCAGGTTACTTCAGGGGGCTCTTCACGAGCAGTACTTC.

On this clonotype itself: At one of its ends the junction is not consistent with the germline gene, which may arise from a read error. The rearrangement links TRBV5-4 to TRBJ2-7; perhaps TRBD2 as D (5 bases). The CDR3 is made up of 14 amino acids. CDR1 and CDR2 (germline): SGHNT, YYREEE (reference sequence). CDR3 sequence reads: CASSFRGGTYKQYF. CDR3 bases: TGTGCCAGCAGCTTTCGTGGAGGAACCTACAAGCAGTACTTC.

This clonotype was seen a handful of times. The chain joins TRBV12-3 or TRBV12-4 to TRBJ1-6, with D possibly TRBD1 on 6 matching bases. The ends were cut back, 10 bases at V and 5 bases at J, with 18 bases in the middle. There are 15 residues in the CDR3. The CDR3 nucleotides read TGTGCCACCGAACCTGAGGGGGAGAATAATTCACCCCTCCACTTT. Its translation is CATEPEGENNSPLHF.

A note on this clonotype: A much more abundant neighbour one base away suggests this may be a read error. The CDR3 reads CASSPDRMSDQPQHF. As DNA, the CDR3 is TGTGCCAGCAGCCCCGACAGGATGAGCGATCAGCCCCAGCATTTT. This rearrangement joins TRBV5-3 to TRBJ1-5; D may be TRBD1 (6 bases). TRBV5-3 is flagged as an ORF with uncertain function. V lost 8 bases to trimming and J lost 5 bases, with 20 bases between them. The CDR3 is made up of 15 amino acids.

This clonotype was counted ten times or more. The J gene is TRBJ1-1, the V gene TRBV12-3 or TRBV12-4; D uncertain. V was cut by 6 bases and J by 0 bases, with 11 bases left in between. The CDR3 totals 14 residues. CDR3 sequence reads: CASSPDGLNTEAFF. CDR3 sequence (DNA): TGTGCCAGCAGCCCGGACGGTCTGAACACTGAAGCTTTCTTT.

As to this clonotype: Sequence at one end of the junction differs from germline and may be a read error. The chain is built from TRBV29-1 and TRBJ1-3; D uncertain. Per the germline V gene, CDR1 is SQVTM and CDR2 is ANQGSEA. The CDR3 length is 13 residues. As DNA, the CDR3 is TGCAGCGTTGTTAAGGGAGATTTCAAAACCATGTATTTT. It specifies CSVVKGDFKTMYF.

On this clonotype: One end of the junction fails to match germline, which may point to a read error. The chain joins TRBV27 to TRBJ2-7; D is possibly TRBD1 or TRBD2 (5 bases each). In germline, CDR1 is MNHEY, CDR2 SMNVEV (reference sequence). The CDR3 spans 15 residues. DNA for the CDR3: TGTGGCAGCAGGTTATCGAGGTGGGGGTGCTACGAGCCGTACTTC. Translated, it gives CGSRLSRWGCYEPYF.

On this clonotype itself: This sequence may be a read error, since a much larger clone differs from it by one base. The genes are TRBV2 and TRBJ2-3; D gene uncertain. The length of the CDR3 is 12 residues. Deletions cut 10 bases from V and 0 bases from J, with 8 bases between. Germline CDR1 and CDR2: SNHLY and FYNNEI. The CDR3 is CATGTSTDTQYF. CDR3 coding DNA: TGTGCCACCGGCACTAGCACAGATACGCAGTATTTT.

This clonotype was found many times. V is TRBV7-6 and J is TRBJ1-2, with D possibly TRBD1 on 5 matching bases. V was pared by 5 bases and J by 3 bases, with 19 bases between. The CDR3 length is 16 residues. Germline V gene lookup returns CDR1 SGHVS and CDR2 FNYEAQ. CDR3 nucleotide sequence: TGTGCCAGCAGCCCCGAAGTTGAAGGGGCCGACTATGGCTACACCTTC. Translating gives CASSPEVEGADYGYTF.

This clonotype was seen more than once but under ten times. A much larger clone differs from this one at a single base, so this may be a read error. V and J are TRBV29-1 and TRBJ2-3; tentative D call: TRBD2 (6 bases). The germline V gene encodes CDR1 SQVTM and CDR2 ANQGSEA. There are 13 residues in the CDR3. CDR3 protein: CGTDGGSTDTQYF. As DNA, the CDR3 is TGCGGCACTGACGGGGGAAGCACAGATACGCAGTATTTT.

Comments on this clonotype: A much larger clone lies one base from this, so it may be a read error. The CDR3 DNA is TGTGCCTGTAGTCGGGCAGGGACCTACAATGAGCAGTTCTTC. This gives the protein CACSRAGTYNEQFF. The rearrangement links TRBV19 to TRBJ2-1; possible D gene TRBD1, 5 bases. This CDR3 has 14 residues. Looked up from germline, CDR1 is LNHDA and CDR2 is SQIVND (reference sequence).

Concerning this clonotype: The germline gene is not matched at one end of the junction; a read error may be the cause. This chain connects TRBV7-3 to TRBJ1-1, with D hard to call. The germline V gene has CDR1 SGHTA and CDR2 FQGTGA. This CDR3 region has 13 residues. The CDR3 DNA follows: TGTGCCGGCAGCCCGTGGGCGGGCACTGAAGCTTTCTTT. Translating it yields CAGSPWAGTEAFF. The full variable domain, completed using reference TRBV7-3 and TRBJ1-1, is GAGVSQTPSNKVTEKGKYVELRCDPISGHTALYWYRQSLGQGPEFLIYFQGTGAADDSGLPNDRFFAVRPEGSVSTLKIQRTERGDSAVYLCAGSPWAGTEAFFGQGTRLTVV.

CDR3 loop: CSASGIADQPQHF. As DNA, the CDR3 is TGCAGTGCTAGTGGGATAGCCGATCAGCCCCAGCATTTT. The V gene is TRBV20-1, the J gene TRBJ1-5, with D unresolved. The CDR3 is made up of 13 amino acids. Trimming stripped 3 bases from V and 5 bases from J, with 11 bases between. CDR1 is DFQATT, CDR2 SNEGSKA, per germline (reference sequence).

This sequence joins TRBV6-2 or TRBV6-3 and TRBJ2-3; 12 nucleotides line up with TRBD2. Losses at the gene ends were 0 bases for V and 2 bases for J; bases not matched to a gene: 3. Germline CDR1 reads MNHEY; CDR2 reads SVGEGT. This CDR3 comprises 17 residues. The DNA for the CDR3 is TGTGCCAGCAGTTACTCCCGGACTAGCGGGAACACAGATACGCAGTATTTT. Its translation: CASSYSRTSGNTDTQYF.

This clonotype was found many times. V usage is TRBV29-1 and J usage is TRBJ2-3; TRBD2 matches at 11 bases. Germline V gene lookup returns CDR1 SQVTM and CDR2 ANQGSEA. V lost 7 bases, J lost 2 bases, and 5 bases stayed unmatched. The CDR3 consists of 14 residues. The CDR3, as DNA: TGCAGCGCTGGGACTAGCGGACCCACAGATACGCAGTATTTT. Translated, it gives CSAGTSGPTDTQYF.

This sequence joins TRBV2 and TRBJ2-2; D unresolved. V was cut by 0 bases and J by 5 bases, with 10 bases left in between. CDR3 length: 15 residues. Germline CDR1 and CDR2: SNHLY and FYNNEI. The DNA of the CDR3 is TGTGCCAGCAGTGAAGCGGGAAGGGAAACCGGGGAGCTGTTTTTT. Translated, it gives CASSEAGRETGELFF. Filled out from reference TRBV2 and TRBJ2-2, the complete variable domain reads EPEVTQTPSHQVTQMGQEVILRCVPISNHLYFYWYRQILGQKVEFLVSFYNNEISEKSEIFDDQFSVERPDGSNFTLKIRSTKLEDSAMYFCASSEAGRETGELFFGEGSRLTVL.

This clonotype was found a few times. A much bigger clone sits one base away, suggesting this may be a read error. This sequence joins TRBV29-1 and TRBJ2-5, with D unclear. CDR3 length equals 17 residues. CDR1 SQVTM and CDR2 ANQGSEA come from the germline V gene. The CDR3 DNA sequence: TGCAGCGTTGATGGGTTAAATAGCTCCTTGTACCAAGAGACCCGGTACTTC. It translates to CSVDGLNSSLYQETRYF.

The chain has TRBV19 and TRBJ1-2; D is possibly TRBD1 (6 bases). CDR3 length: 12 amino acids. The V gene lost 7 bases and the J gene lost 8 bases, with 14 bases spanning the gap. Germline V lookup: CDR1 LNHDA, CDR2 SQIVND (reference sequence). The CDR3 nucleotides read TGTGCCAGTACAACAGGGTCCAGAGGCTACACCTTC. Its protein is CASTTGSRGYTF.

This clonotype was observed at least ten times. V is TRBV6-6 and J is TRBJ2-1; D remains ambiguous. CDR1 and CDR2 from the germline V gene are MNHNY and SVGAGI (reference sequence). This CDR3 contains 13 residues. V gave up 0 bases and J gave up 7 bases, with 7 bases separating them. CDR3 loop: CASSYSIGNEQFF. Written as DNA, the CDR3 is TGTGCCAGCAGTTACTCGATCGGGAATGAGCAGTTCTTC.

This clonotype was seen more than once but under ten times. CDR3 nucleotides: TGCAGCGTGGGACCACAGGGGACTGGAAACACCATATATTTT. The encoded protein is CSVGPQGTGNTIYF. V and J are TRBV29-1 and TRBJ1-3, with 7 nucleotides matching TRBD1. The CDR3 is 14 residues long. Germline CDR1 and CDR2: SQVTM and ANQGSEA. The ends lost 6 bases at V and 2 bases at J; junction bases unmatched: 7. The complete variable domain, with remaining parts taken from reference TRBV29-1 and TRBJ1-3, reads SAVISQKPSRDICQRGTSLTIQCQVDSQVTMMFWYRQQPGQSLTLIATANQGSEATYESGFVIDKFPISRPNLTFSTLTVSNMSPEDSSIYLCSVGPQGTGNTIYFGEGSWLTVV.

About this clonotype: The CDR3 carries no conserved terminal phenylalanine or tryptophan, so it likely arises from a read error. The DNA is omitted, as the CDR3 cannot be located on it reliably, and the CDR3 follows TCRdb's listing. V gene TRBV21-1 combines with J gene TRBJ2-7; the table names TRBD2, a call not compared with the DNA. TRBV21-1 is listed as a pseudogene. Inclusive of both ends, the CDR3 amounts to 15 amino acids. CDR3 in amino acids: CASSSRLAGDYEQYS.

Many counts were recorded for this clonotype. The J gene is TRBJ1-1, the V gene TRBV20-1; no clear D. Germline assignment: CDR1 DFQATT and CDR2 SNEGSKA (reference sequence). V lost 5 bases and J lost 4, with 14 bases in between. This CDR3 is built from 13 residues. The CDR3 sequence is CSAQTAEGTEAFF. The DNA of the CDR3 is TGCAGTGCTCAGACGGCGGAGGGCACTGAAGCTTTCTTT.

The table lists this clonotype with a few counts. The chain recombines TRBV7-9 with TRBJ2-7, with D maybe TRBD1 (6 bases). The CDR3 contains 16 residues. Germline CDR1 and CDR2: SEHNR and FQNEAQ (reference sequence). Deletions cut 5 bases from V and 0 bases from J, with 17 bases between. The chain's CDR3 is CASSPTTGKNSYEQYF. The CDR3 DNA reads as TGTGCCAGCAGCCCGACGACAGGAAAAAACTCCTACGAGCAGTACTTC.

With regard to this clonotype: In this CDR3 the conserved last residue, phenylalanine or tryptophan, is missing, so a read error is likely. The chain uses TRBV12-3 or TRBV12-4 and TRBJ2-7, with 11 bases lining up with TRBD1. There are 14 residues in the CDR3. V was pared by 5 bases and J by 6 bases, with 6 bases of the junction left unmatched. This CDR3 is CASSAGTGGSEQYL. DNA of the CDR3: TGTGCCAGCAGTGCCGGGACAGGGGGGAGCGAGCAGTACTTA.

The rearrangement links TRBV11-2 to TRBJ2-3; 7 bases match TRBD2. Per the germline V gene, CDR1 is SGHAT and CDR2 is FQNNGV. The CDR3 is 16 residues long. Unmatched junction bases numbered 6, after V lost 1 base and J lost 2 bases. In DNA form, the CDR3 reads TGTGCCAGCAGCTTAGCCCCTAGCGGCCACACAGATACGCAGTATTTT. It codes for CASSLAPSGHTDTQYF.

This clonotype was seen ten or more times. The chain couples TRBV4-1 to TRBJ2-2; TRBD1 matches 7 bases. With V trimmed by 1 base and J by 1 base, 0 bases remained unmatched. The length of the CDR3 is 15 residues. The V gene's germline CDR1 is MGHRA and CDR2 YSYEKL. CDR3 region: CASSQGTGNTGELFF. Written as DNA, the CDR3 is TGCGCCAGCAGCCAAGGGACAGGGAACACCGGGGAGCTGTTTTTT.